The 30 T cell receptor beta chains below come from one sample, sequenced in a study of T cells in Graves' hyperthyroidism and ophthalmopathy. RNA transcripts gave rise to amplified TCR beta CDR3 regions. In the first-round RT-PCR of the TCR CDR3, the HTBI primer set was used. TCRdb fed the multiplex PCR reads into MiXCR, producing one record per CDR3 protein. The sample carries over 350,000 distinct CDR3 sequences, roughly 13% recorded once. The sequenced sample was blood. These receptors originate from a man aged 45-65 years with Graves' ophthalmopathy.

This clonotype was counted ten times or more. One end of the junction varies from germline; a read error may be responsible. V is TRBV5-1 and J is TRBJ2-7; TRBD2 agrees at 7 bases. The germline gives CDR1 SGHRS, CDR2 YFSETQ. CDR3 length: 13 residues. The CDR3 DNA reads TGTGCCAGCAGCTTAGCGGGCAGCTACGAGCAGTACTTC. Its translation is CASSLAGSYEQYF.

The chain couples TRBV7-9 to TRBJ1-3, with TRBD1 as a possible D gene (6 bases). Germline CDR1 is SEHNR and CDR2 is FQNEAQ (reference sequence). The CDR3 sequence is 16 residues long. V was pared by 1 base and J by 0 bases, with 10 bases between. CDR3 sequence (DNA): TGTGCCAGCAGCTTAGGACAGGTGTTCTCTGGAAACACCATATATTTT. This encodes CASSLGQVFSGNTIYF. The variable domain in full, with the rest retrieved from reference TRBV7-9 and TRBJ1-3, is DTGVSQNPRHKITKRGQNVTFRCDPISEHNRLYWYRQTLGQGPEFLTYFQNEAQLEKSRLLSDRFSAERPKGSFSTLEIQRTEQGDSAMYLCASSLGQVFSGNTIYFGEGSWLTVV.

This chain joins TRBV19 and TRBJ1-3; 8 bases are shared with TRBD1. The CDR3 sequence is 15 residues long. CDR1 LNHDA and CDR2 SQIVND come from the germline V gene (reference sequence). V was clipped by 7 bases and J by 3 bases; unmatched bases: 8. CDR3 bases: TGTGCCAGTATCCCGGACAGGGCCCTTGGAAACACCATATATTTT. The encoded protein is CASIPDRALGNTIYF.

This clonotype was observed a few times. V is TRBV11-2 and J is TRBJ2-2, with D perhaps matching TRBD2 (5 bases). The germline CDR1 and CDR2 sequences are SGHAT and FQNNGV. This CDR3 has 15 residues. Trimming cost V 6 bases and J 3 bases, with 14 bases left between them. The CDR3 sequence: CASSATSGDTGELFF. The CDR3 nucleotides are TGTGCCAGCAGTGCGACGAGCGGCGACACCGGGGAGCTGTTTTTT.

This clonotype occurred many times. This rearrangement joins TRBV13 to TRBJ2-1; D ambiguous. This CDR3 is built from 12 residues. Trimming took off 5 bases at V and 10 bases at J, with 12 bases between the two ends. Germline V CDR1 and CDR2: PRHDT, FYEKMQ (reference sequence). CDR3 sequence (DNA): TGTGCCAGCAGCCCTGGGATGGAGGAGCAGTTCTTC. Translating gives CASSPGMEEQFF.

This clonotype was seen many times. The CDR3 region is CASSSGGIRSYEQYF. The CDR3 DNA follows: TGTGCCAGCAGCAGCGGGGGGATTCGATCCTACGAGCAGTACTTC. The chain links TRBV7-9 to TRBJ2-7; 9 positions agree with TRBD2. The CDR3 contains 15 residues. Germline V gene lookup returns CDR1 SEHNR and CDR2 FQNEAQ (reference sequence). Germline trimming cut 5 bases from V and 1 base from J; bases unmatched to any gene: 6.

This clonotype came up a few times. The CDR3 sequence is CASSQVTGTPQYNEQFF. The CDR3 DNA sequence: TGTGCCAGCAGCCAAGTAACCGGGACGCCGCAGTACAATGAGCAGTTCTTC. The chain employs TRBV4-2 and TRBJ2-1; D tentatively fits TRBD1 or TRBD2 (5 bases each). Germline values: CDR1 LGHNA, CDR2 YNFKEQ. The CDR3 runs 17 residues. The germline V and J ends were trimmed by 1 base and 4 bases, with 17 bases remaining between them.

This chain uses TRBV11-1 with TRBJ2-5; 9 nucleotides match TRBD2. CDR3 length equals 16 residues. The V segment lost 5 bases and the J segment 5 bases; nucleotides outside the gene matches: 12. CDR1 is SGHAT and CDR2 is FQDESV in the germline V gene (reference sequence). The CDR3 DNA reads TGTGCCAGCAGCCGAGGTATTAGCGGGAGAGCGGAGACCCAGTACTTC. Translation: CASSRGISGRAETQYF.

There are many counts of this clonotype. The J gene is TRBJ2-3, the V gene TRBV20-1; possible D gene TRBD2, 5 bases. Germline lookup yields CDR1 DFQATT and CDR2 SNEGSKA (reference sequence). Trimming took off 2 bases at V and 0 bases at J, with 9 bases between the two ends. The CDR3 consists of 14 residues. CDR3 nucleotides: TGCAGTGCTAGATTGGGAGTAAGCACAGATACGCAGTATTTT. Protein sequence: CSARLGVSTDTQYF.

This clonotype was seen only a few times. This chain uses TRBV7-8 with TRBJ1-1; D is ambiguous. Trimming took off 2 bases at V and 5 bases at J, with 9 bases between the two ends. Germline CDR1 SGHVS, CDR2 FQNEAQ. The CDR3 consists of 13 residues. In DNA form, the CDR3 reads TGTGCCAGCAGCTTACGGTTAAATACTGAAGCTTTCTTT. Residues: CASSLRLNTEAFF.

This clonotype has a count of ten or more. The gene calls are TRBV18 and TRBJ2-7, with 12 bases aligning to TRBD1. Germline V CDR1 and CDR2: KGHSH, LQKENI. J lost 6 bases, V lost 3 bases, and 12 bases had no gene match. CDR3 size: 17 residues. CDR3 DNA: TGTGCCAGCTCACCGAAGTGGGGGGGACAGGGGGCGCCCGAGCAGTACTTC. Translating it yields CASSPKWGGQGAPEQYF. Using reference TRBV18 and TRBJ2-7 for the parts outside the CDR3, the full variable domain is NAGVMQNPRHLVRRRGQEARLRCSPMKGHSHVYWYRQLPEEGLKFMVYLQKENIIDESGMPKERFSAEFPKEGPSILRIQQVVRGDSAAYFCASSPKWGGQGAPEQYFGPGTRLTVT.

A few counts support this clonotype. CDR3 sequence (DNA): TGTGCCAGCAGCACCTGGACTAGCGGGAGTCAGGGGAGCACAGATACGCAGTATTTT. It is translated as CASSTWTSGSQGSTDTQYF. The V and J genes are TRBV9 and TRBJ2-3; TRBD2 matches 13 bases. The CDR3 covers 19 residues. V gave up 4 bases and J gave up 0 bases; unmatched junction bases: 11. Germline V lookup: CDR1 SGDLS, CDR2 YYNGEE.

This clonotype was observed many times. This chain links TRBV11-2 with TRBJ2-3; D unclear. V was shortened by 5 bases and J by 2 bases, with 14 bases between the two germline ends. CDR1 SGHAT and CDR2 FQNNGV come from the germline V gene. This CDR3 spans 15 amino acids. This CDR3 reads CASSVLGSPTDTQYF. The DNA of the CDR3 is TGTGCCAGCAGCGTTTTAGGTTCCCCCACAGATACGCAGTATTTT. Together with reference TRBV11-2 and TRBJ2-3, the CDR3 gives the full variable domain: EAGVAQSPRYKIIEKRQSVAFWCNPISGHATLYWYQQILGQGPKLLIQFQNNGVVDDSQLPKDRFSAERLKGVDSTLKIQPAKLEDSAVYLCASSVLGSPTDTQYFGPGTRLTVL.

This clonotype was picked up many times. This chain links TRBV20-1 with TRBJ2-3; TRBD2 aligns across 11 bases. The CDR3 length is 16 residues. V was pared by 2 bases and J by 0 bases, with 4 bases of the junction left unmatched. CDR1 and CDR2 (germline): DFQATT, SNEGSKA (reference sequence). CDR3 residues: CSARRWTSGSTDTQYF. CDR3 coding DNA: TGCAGTGCTAGACGATGGACTAGCGGGAGCACAGATACGCAGTATTTT.

At least ten counts were recorded for this clonotype. V gene TRBV7-9 combines with J gene TRBJ2-7, with 9 bases aligning to TRBD1. Germline CDR1 and CDR2: SEHNR and FQNEAQ (reference sequence). V lost 3 bases to trimming and J lost 2 bases; unmatched junction nucleotides: 11. This CDR3 is 17 amino acids long. The CDR3 nucleotides are TGTGCCAGCAGCTTCATAACCGGGACAGGGTCTACCTACGAGCAGTACTTC. This sequence encodes CASSFITGTGSTYEQYF.

The rearrangement links TRBV4-1 to TRBJ1-5; no clear D. CDR3 size: 16 residues. Germline CDR1 reads MGHRA; CDR2 reads YSYEKL. The V end was cut by 0 bases, the J end by 6 bases, with 15 bases between. CDR3 nucleotide sequence: TGCGCCAGCAGCCAAGAATTCGGTGTAGCGTTTCAGCCCCAGCATTTT. Translating it yields CASSQEFGVAFQPQHF.

This clonotype was detected many times. V usage is TRBV20-1 and J usage is TRBJ1-5; D remains unclear. Germline V lookup: CDR1 DFQATT, CDR2 SNEGSKA (reference sequence). The CDR3 sequence is 13 residues long. Trimming left V 4 bases short and J 2 bases short, with 9 bases between. The CDR3 protein is CSATEGGNQPQHF. CDR3 DNA sequence: TGCAGTGCTACTGAGGGCGGCAATCAGCCCCAGCATTTT.

This clonotype was observed many times. This chain links TRBV30 with TRBJ1-1; D uncertain. V was pared by 1 base and J by 0 bases, with 6 bases between. Germline-derived CDR1 and CDR2 are GTSNPN and SVGIG (reference sequence). The CDR3 has 13 amino acids. The CDR3 protein is CAWSGRMNTEAFF. CDR3 DNA sequence: TGTGCCTGGAGTGGACGAATGAACACTGAAGCTTTCTTT. Variable domain in full (rest from reference TRBV30 and TRBJ1-1): SQTIHQWPATLVQPVGSPLSLECTVEGTSNPNLYWYRQAAGRGLQLLFYSVGIGQISSEVPQNLSASRPQDRQFILSSKKLLLSDSGFYLCAWSGRMNTEAFFGQGTRLTVV.

At least ten counts were recorded for this clonotype. The rearrangement links TRBV20-1 to TRBJ2-7, with 16 bases lining up with TRBD2. After removal of 6 bases from V and 3 bases from J, the junction contained 8 bases not matched to a gene. CDR1 and CDR2 from the germline V gene are DFQATT and SNEGSKA (reference sequence). The CDR3 consists of 16 residues. The CDR3 DNA reads as TGCAGTGCCCCCGGGACTAGCGGGAGGGCCATCTACGAGCAGTACTTC. Protein: CSAPGTSGRAIYEQYF.

This clonotype was detected only a few times. V usage is TRBV7-9 and J usage is TRBJ1-2; no definite D call. Germline V gene lookup returns CDR1 SEHNR and CDR2 FQNEAQ (reference sequence). Trimming cost V 5 bases and J 7 bases, with 8 bases left between them. The CDR3 spans 11 residues. The CDR3 coding sequence is TGTGCCAGCAGCCGAAACGTTGGCTACACCTTC. Its protein product is CASSRNVGYTF.

As regards this clonotype: A read error is possible here, since a much larger clone lies one base away. The genes are TRBV12-3 or TRBV12-4 and TRBJ1-1, with D perhaps matching TRBD1 (5 bases). The CDR3 is made up of 12 amino acids. CDR3 in DNA: TGTGCCAGCAGTAAATGGGGGACTGGAGCTTTCTTT. Residues: CASSKWGTGAFF.

This clonotype was observed at least ten times. V and J are TRBV29-1 and TRBJ1-2, with 7 nucleotides matching TRBD1. Per germline, CDR1 SQVTM and CDR2 ANQGSEA. With V trimmed by 6 bases and J by 6 bases, 7 bases remained unmatched. The CDR3 is made up of 12 amino acids. CDR3: CSVATGSHGYTF. DNA for the CDR3: TGCAGCGTCGCGACAGGGTCTCATGGCTACACCTTC.

The chain links TRBV2 to TRBJ1-1; 8 bases align to TRBD1. Germline V lookup: CDR1 SNHLY, CDR2 FYNNEI. The junction had 10 bases not matched to a gene; V was cut back by 9 bases and J by 7 bases. The CDR3 extends over 13 amino acids. The CDR3 region has the DNA TGTGCCAGTAGCCCGACAGGGGCGGATGAAGCTTTCTTT. It encodes CASSPTGADEAFF.

This rearrangement joins TRBV9 to TRBJ2-5, with D tentatively TRBD2 (6 bases). With 0 bases removed from V and 1 base from J, the gap between germline ends came to 10 bases. The CDR3 loop spans 15 amino acids. Looked up from germline, CDR1 is SGDLS and CDR2 is YYNGEE. CDR3 in amino acids: CASSVGGAIQETQYF. The CDR3 DNA is TGTGCCAGCAGCGTAGGCGGGGCGATCCAAGAGACCCAGTACTTC.

The chain is built from TRBV4-1 and TRBJ1-2; no reliable D call. The CDR3 spans 19 residues. Per germline, CDR1 MGHRA and CDR2 YSYEKL. V lost 0 bases and J lost 2, with 22 bases in between. The CDR3 region has the DNA TGCGCCAGCAGCCAAGACGTGCCCCAATTCTCTACCAGGAACTATGGCTACACCTTC. It yields the protein CASSQDVPQFSTRNYGYTF.

This clonotype has ten or more counts. The chain links TRBV12-3 or TRBV12-4 to TRBJ2-3, with TRBD2 matching over 13 bases. The CDR3 consists of 18 residues. After removal of 5 bases from V and 2 bases from J, the junction contained 10 bases not matched to a gene. The CDR3 DNA is TGTGCCAGCAGTCGTGGGACTAGCGGGACTCCCCTCACAGATACGCAGTATTTT. Protein: CASSRGTSGTPLTDTQYF.

This clonotype came up many times. The chain carries TRBV19 and TRBJ1-1; D uncertain. This CDR3 is built from 14 residues. CDR1 is LNHDA and CDR2 is SQIVND in the germline V gene (reference sequence). Trimming took 2 bases from V and 6 from J, leaving 13 bases between them. CDR3 sequence: CASSIIGRKAEAFF. CDR3 in DNA: TGTGCCAGTAGTATAATAGGTCGCAAGGCTGAAGCTTTCTTT.

This clonotype was detected a few times. The V and J genes are TRBV15 and TRBJ2-1; 7 bases agree with TRBD1. In germline, CDR1 is LNHNV, CDR2 YYDKDF (reference sequence). The V segment lost 5 bases and the J segment 5 bases; nucleotides outside the gene matches: 24. CDR3 length: 20 residues. The CDR3 nucleotides read TGTGCCACCAGCCCGACCGAGAACAGGGGTTGGTCTAAACTAAACAATGAGCAGTTCTTC. Protein product: CATSPTENRGWSKLNNEQFF.

This clonotype has ten or more counts. J is TRBJ1-6 and V is TRBV2; D is unresolved. The CDR3 totals 14 residues. V was clipped by 5 bases and J by 10 bases, with 15 bases between them. The germline CDR1 and CDR2 sequences are SNHLY and FYNNEI. CDR3 coding DNA: TGTGCCAGCAGTTCGGACCGAATCCGGTCACCCCTCCACTTT. Translation gives CASSSDRIRSPLHF.

The chain recombines TRBV10-1 with TRBJ2-1; TRBD2 agrees at 9 bases. The DNA end lines up better with TRBJ2-7; the J call may be wrong. Germline CDR1 reads WNHNN; CDR2 reads SYGVQD (reference sequence). The CDR3 contains 16 residues. CDR3 DNA sequence: TGCGCCAGCGCATCTAGCGGGACTAGCTCCTACAATGAGCAGTACTTC. It is translated as CASASSGTSSYNEQYF.